The 31 T cell receptor beta chains reported below all come from one sample, sequenced in a study of sequential checkpoint blockade in melanoma (dated by TCRdb to about 2019). The protocol used for the library was the immunoSEQ multiplex PCR assay. TCRdb took over this immuneACCESS table, retaining in-frame rearrangements with V and J assigned. Such tables are incomplete; in checked studies, under half of the missing clones stem from an unresolved V gene, and the remainder is unexplained. The sample records roughly 6,500 clones, 48% of which are singletons. 25% to 30% of the sample lies in the top ten. The sample's treatment or condition label, in plain terms: randomized to nivolumab then ipilimumab (arm A) or the reverse (arm B). The sample in question was CD8+ T cells sorted from blood (inferred from file names), obtained from a patient given nivolumab and ipilimumab in sequence. These receptors originate from a human patient with melanoma. Some clones in this sample may be carry-over from other donors' samples.

This sequence joins TRBV28 and TRBJ2-7, with D possibly matching TRBD2 (6 bases). Germline V gene sequence: CDR1 MDHEN, CDR2 SYDVKM. The CDR3 totals 15 residues. The V end was cut by 5 bases, the J end by 7 bases, with 21 bases between. The CDR3 region is CASSPPRELGSEQYF. The CDR3 bases are TGTGCCAGCAGTCCTCCCCGGGAGTTAGGGTCTGAGCAGTACTTC.

This clone was counted a single time. CDR3 bases: TGTGCCAGCCATTTCTCTGGGGCCAACGTCCTGACTTTC. This sequence encodes CASHFSGANVLTF. The gene calls are TRBV6-5 and TRBJ2-6, with D unresolved. V lost 8 bases and J lost 0, with 5 bases in between. There are 13 residues in the CDR3. Germline values: CDR1 MNHEY, CDR2 SVGAGI.

The chain employs TRBV7-9 and TRBJ1-1, with TRBD1 matching over 8 bases. V gave up 5 bases and J gave up 8 bases; unmatched junction bases: 7. The CDR3 contains 13 residues. Germline CDR1 SEHNR, CDR2 FQNEAQ (reference sequence). In DNA form, the CDR3 reads TGTGCCAGCAGCCCTCCCGGACAGGGAGAAGCTTTCTTT. It specifies CASSPPGQGEAFF.

This chain links TRBV9 with TRBJ1-4; tentatively, D is TRBD1 (6 bases). Per germline, CDR1 SGDLS and CDR2 YYNGEE. The CDR3 sequence is 14 residues long. V lost 3 bases and J 10 bases, leaving 16 bases between the germline ends. CDR3 in amino acids: CASSARDMSRKLFF. CDR3 coding DNA: TGTGCCAGCAGCGCACGGGACATGTCCCGAAAACTGTTTTTT.

The chain has TRBV4-3 and TRBJ1-2, with a possible D match to TRBD1 (6 bases). The CDR3 consists of 15 residues. V was shortened by 2 bases and J by 3 bases, with 13 bases between the two germline ends. Germline CDR1 is LGHNA and CDR2 is YSLEER. The CDR3 DNA reads TGCGCCAGCAGCCAAACGGCACAGGGAGACTATGGCTACACCTTC. It translates to CASSQTAQGDYGYTF.

CDR3 residues: CASSPGGRTEAFF. The CDR3 coding sequence is TGTGCCAGTAGTCCCGGGGGGAGGACTGAAGCTTTCTTT. This chain connects TRBV19 to TRBJ1-1; D is possibly TRBD1 (5 bases). Germline CDR1 LNHDA, CDR2 SQIVND (reference sequence). V dropped 5 bases and J dropped 5 bases, with 12 bases sitting between them. The CDR3 spans 13 residues.

V usage is TRBV7-6 and J usage is TRBJ1-4; tentative D call: TRBD1 (5 bases). The CDR3 totals 13 residues. Per the germline V gene, CDR1 is SGHVS and CDR2 is FNYEAQ. V was trimmed by 5 bases and J by 4 bases, leaving 8 bases between them. CDR3 nucleotides: TGTGCCAGCAGCCGGGACTTTAATGAAAAACTGTTTTTT. Its protein is CASSRDFNEKLFF.

The table lists this clone with a few counts. This likely stems from a read error, as it lies one base from a far larger clone. The sample carries other DNA sequences with the same CDR3. The rearrangement uses TRBV11-2 and TRBJ1-5, with D perhaps TRBD1 (6 bases). This CDR3 region has 14 residues. Germline CDR1 is SGHAT and CDR2 is FQNNGV. V was trimmed by 5 bases and J by 7 bases, leaving 15 bases between them. The chain's CDR3 is CASSQEQGIQPQHF. The DNA for the CDR3 is TGTGCCAGCAGCCAAGAGCAGGGGATACAGCCCCAGCATTTT.

The chain couples TRBV2 to TRBJ1-2; no clear D gene. CDR3 length: 15 residues. V lost 8 bases and J 5 bases, leaving 21 bases between the germline ends. Germline-derived CDR1 and CDR2 are SNHLY and FYNNEI. This chain's CDR3 is CASVGGLKLEYGYTF. CDR3 bases: TGTGCCAGCGTAGGAGGGCTAAAACTGGAGTATGGCTACACCTTC.

The chain has TRBV4-3 and TRBJ2-3, with D tentatively TRBD2 (6 bases). Germline V lookup: CDR1 LGHNA, CDR2 YSLEER. The germline V and J ends were trimmed by 1 base and 2 bases, with 10 bases remaining between them. The CDR3 has 15 residues. DNA of the CDR3: TGCGCCAGCAGCCAAGGGGCGGGGAACACAGATACGCAGTATTTT. Residues: CASSQGAGNTDTQYF.

The V call is TRBV5-1, the J call TRBJ2-6, with TRBD1 matching over 11 bases. Germline-derived CDR1 and CDR2 are SGHRS and YFSETQ. After removal of 3 bases from V and 0 bases from J, the junction contained 2 bases not matched to a gene. The CDR3 consists of 17 residues. The CDR3 loop is CASSWGQGGSGANVLTF. The DNA for the CDR3 is TGCGCCAGCAGCTGGGGACAGGGGGGCTCTGGGGCCAACGTCCTGACTTTC.

The chain couples TRBV9 to TRBJ1-3; no clear D. The V end lost 2 bases, the J end lost 0 bases, and 9 bases lay between the germline ends. CDR1 and CDR2 from the germline V gene are SGDLS and YYNGEE. CDR3 length: 15 residues. CDR3 loop: CASSVSGSSGNTIYF. The CDR3 DNA follows: TGTGCCAGCAGCGTTTCCGGGAGCTCTGGAAACACCATATATTTT.

J is TRBJ2-7 and V is TRBV5-5; 9 bases are shared with TRBD1. Germline lookup yields CDR1 SGHKS and CDR2 YYEKEE (reference sequence). Losses at the gene ends were 3 bases for V and 5 bases for J; bases not matched to a gene: 3. The CDR3 length is 13 residues. The chain's CDR3 is CASSSDRGNEQYF. CDR3 DNA sequence: TGTGCCAGCAGCTCGGACAGGGGCAACGAGCAGTACTTC.

The chain joins TRBV6-4 to TRBJ1-6; D is unclear. Germline V gene sequence: CDR1 MRHNA, CDR2 SNTAGT. This CDR3 is 13 amino acids long. The ends were cut back, 0 bases at V and 7 bases at J, with 4 bases in the middle. DNA of the CDR3: TGTGCCAGCAGTGACTCCGAGAATTCACCCCTCCACTTT. Residues: CASSDSENSPLHF.

This clone came up once. V usage is TRBV29-1 and J usage is TRBJ1-2, with D possibly TRBD1 on 5 matching bases. Germline CDR1 SQVTM, CDR2 ANQGSEA. The V end lost 7 bases, the J end lost 0 bases, and 15 bases lay between the germline ends. CDR3 size: 14 residues. CDR3 region: CSALRADTNYGYTF. In DNA form, the CDR3 reads TGCAGCGCCCTCCGGGCGGACACTAACTATGGCTACACCTTC.

In its sample, this clone was seen a few times. The rearrangement joins TRBV13 to TRBJ2-1; the match to TRBD1 covers 7 bases. J gave up 1 base and V 5 bases, and 8 bases lay outside the gene matches. The CDR3 runs 16 residues. Per germline, CDR1 PRHDT and CDR2 FYEKMQ (reference sequence). CDR3 region: CASSRQGAPSYNEQFF. The CDR3 coding sequence is TGTGCCAGCAGCCGACAGGGCGCCCCATCCTACAATGAGCAGTTCTTC.

The chain combines TRBV7-2 with TRBJ1-1, with D possibly matching TRBD1 (5 bases). There are 13 residues in the CDR3. CDR1 and CDR2 from the germline V gene are SGHTA and FQGNSA. The ends were cut back, 3 bases at V and 4 bases at J, with 9 bases in the middle. The CDR3 sequence is CASSLDKGTEAFF. The CDR3 DNA follows: TGTGCCAGCAGCTTGGACAAGGGCACTGAAGCTTTCTTT.

Only a few counts were recorded for this clone. This sequence joins TRBV5-4 and TRBJ1-1; 7 bases fit TRBD1. This CDR3 contains 16 residues. CDR1 and CDR2 from the germline V gene are SGHNT and YYREEE (reference sequence). The V segment lost 4 bases and the J segment 1 base; nucleotides outside the gene matches: 10. The CDR3 protein is CASSQDRSGGNTEAFF. The CDR3 DNA follows: TGTGCCAGCAGCCAAGATCGGTCAGGGGGGAACACTGAAGCTTTCTTT.

The chain couples TRBV5-6 to TRBJ2-7; tentatively, D is TRBD2 (5 bases). This CDR3 contains 13 residues. Germline loops: CDR1 SGHDT, CDR2 YYEEEE. V was cut by 4 bases and J by 2 bases, with 10 bases left in between. Written as DNA, the CDR3 is TGTGCCAGCAGCAGCGGACCTGCCTACGAGCAGTACTTC. Translation gives CASSSGPAYEQYF.

The V call is TRBV2, the J call TRBJ1-5; D uncertain. The CDR3 is made up of 12 amino acids. The V gene lost 1 base and the J gene lost 6 bases, with 4 bases spanning the gap. CDR1 is SNHLY and CDR2 is FYNNEI in the germline V gene. The CDR3 DNA is TGTGCCAGCAGTGAAGTAATTCAGCCCCAGCATTTT. Translating it yields CASSEVIQPQHF.

This rearrangement joins TRBV19 to TRBJ1-2; D is undetermined. Germline V gene data show CDR1 as LNHDA and CDR2 as SQIVND (reference sequence). The CDR3 loop spans 11 amino acids. V was shortened by 7 bases and J by 1 base, with 4 bases between the two germline ends. CDR3 DNA: TGTGCCAGTACAGATAACTATGGCTACACCTTC. Residues: CASTDNYGYTF.

The chain couples TRBV11-2 to TRBJ2-7; D is possibly TRBD2 (6 bases). From germline, CDR1 is SGHAT and CDR2 FQNNGV. This CDR3 is built from 14 residues. V lost 1 base and J lost 5, with 12 bases in between. CDR3 protein: CASSLAGEADEQYF. CDR3 nucleotides: TGTGCCAGCAGCTTAGCGGGAGAGGCGGACGAGCAGTACTTC.

This chain joins TRBV5-1 and TRBJ1-1; D remains ambiguous. Looked up from germline, CDR1 is SGHRS and CDR2 is YFSETQ. Trimming left V 4 bases short and J 1 base short, with 8 bases between. The CDR3 runs to 13 residues. Here the CDR3 DNA reads TGCGCCAGCAGCGAGGGAGGGAACACTGAAGCTTTCTTT. Protein: CASSEGGNTEAFF.

Relative to its sample, this clone is medium-sized. V usage is TRBV6-6 and J usage is TRBJ2-7, with a tentative D call TRBD1 (5 bases). The V end lost 0 bases, the J end lost 2 bases, and 11 bases lay between the germline ends. This CDR3 is built from 15 residues. Germline CDR1 and CDR2: MNHNY and SVGAGI (reference sequence). The CDR3 here is CASSYSAGPTYEQYF. The DNA of the CDR3 is TGTGCCAGCAGTTACTCGGCAGGGCCTACCTACGAGCAGTACTTC.

This clone was counted a few times. This chain links TRBV5-6 with TRBJ1-5, with D possibly TRBD1 on 6 matching bases. The V gene's germline CDR1 is SGHDT and CDR2 YYEEEE. This CDR3 is built from 16 residues. V lost 0 bases to trimming and J lost 5 bases, with 15 bases between them. The CDR3 spells CASSLGAGGAYQPQHF. The DNA for the CDR3 is TGTGCCAGCAGCTTGGGGGCGGGGGGCGCGTATCAGCCCCAGCATTTT.

The chain combines TRBV4-2 with TRBJ1-1, with D possibly being TRBD1 (6 bases). Per the germline V gene, CDR1 is LGHNA and CDR2 is YNFKEQ. The CDR3 runs to 18 residues. V was cut by 0 bases and J by 5 bases, with 22 bases left in between. The CDR3 reads CASSQEGPNGGAGTEAFF. The CDR3 DNA sequence: TGTGCCAGCAGCCAAGAGGGTCCCAACGGGGGGGCTGGTACTGAAGCTTTCTTT.

J is TRBJ2-7 and V is TRBV28; TRBD1 might be the D (6 bases). There are 13 residues in the CDR3. V was pared by 5 bases and J by 2 bases, with 10 bases between. Looked up from germline, CDR1 is MDHEN and CDR2 is SYDVKM. CDR3 amino acids: CASSPRTAYEQYF. CDR3 bases: TGTGCCAGCAGTCCCAGGACAGCCTACGAGCAGTACTTC.

This chain links TRBV9 with TRBJ1-2, with 7 positions matching TRBD1. CDR3 size: 14 residues. The germline V gene has CDR1 SGDLS and CDR2 YYNGEE. V lost 0 bases and J lost 8; bases outside the gene matches: 7. The chain's CDR3 is CASSVGQGNMGYTF. CDR3 nucleotides: TGTGCCAGCAGCGTAGGACAGGGAAATATGGGCTACACCTTC.

The chain carries TRBV4-3 and TRBJ1-2; TRBD1 might be the D (5 bases). CDR1 is LGHNA, CDR2 YSLEER, per germline. Trimming removed 0 bases at V and 3 bases at J, with 14 bases between. This CDR3 region has 16 residues. CDR3 DNA sequence: TGCGCCAGCAGCCAAGAGCACTGGGGGGTGGACTATGGCTACACCTTC. It translates to CASSQEHWGVDYGYTF.

V usage is TRBV6-7 and J usage is TRBJ1-2, with a possible D match to TRBD1 (5 bases). TRBV6-7 is an open reading frame, and its role is uncertain. The ends were cut back, 5 bases at V and 0 bases at J, with 7 bases in the middle. The CDR3 is made up of 13 amino acids. The CDR3 nucleotides read TGTGCCAGCAGTGAACAGGCTAACTATGGCTACACCTTC. Encoded protein: CASSEQANYGYTF.

The J gene is TRBJ2-7, the V gene TRBV29-1, with 7 bases lining up with TRBD1. This CDR3 region has 13 residues. The J segment lost 3 bases and the V segment lost 6 bases, leaving 8 bases of the junction unmatched. Germline CDR1 SQVTM, CDR2 ANQGSEA. CDR3: CSVLTGLDYEQYF. The CDR3 DNA is TGCAGCGTCCTGACAGGGTTGGACTACGAGCAGTACTTC.